The present T cell receptor (beta chain) was sequenced within a study of blood T cells in healthy people across ages. Study-wide points: Naive CD4+ cell counts and diversity both ran higher in long-lived than in aged donors.

The sample providers were healthy Caucasian people from Russia, aged roughly 6 to 100. A second PCR, run for about 7 to 12 cycles, used a sample-barcoded 5' primer plus a J-beta primer mix. All samples gave at least 2.5 million CDR3-containing paired-end reads. Each CDR3 protein is one row after TCRdb ran MiXCR on the 5' RACE reads. The repertoire includes approximately 1.5 million distinct CDR3 sequences, 42% of them detected once, and approximately 4.1% sits in the top ten. V was clipped by 4 bases and J by 7 bases, with 13 bases between them. Germline V lookup: CDR1 SQVTM, CDR2 ANQGSEA. CDR3 length equals 12 residues. In regard to this clonotype: No antigen is known for it.

This sequence joins TRBV29-1 and TRBJ1-2, with no clear D. The sample taken for sequencing was blood. The receptor comes from a woman in her late teens or twenties in good health. The DNA for the CDR3 is TGCAGCGTTGGCTCCTCTTCGGGTGGCTACACCTTC. Its translation is CSVGSSSGGYTF.